Described below is a single T cell receptor (beta chain) sequence and its context. Its target is not known. CDR1 and CDR2 from the germline V gene are SGHDT and YYEEEE. The CDR3 is 15 amino acids. The V end was cut by 0 bases, the J end by 3 bases, with 9 bases between. The data are from a study of radiotherapy plus CTLA-4 blockade in lung cancer. Findings and limits, study-wide: Some TCR clones had been derived from tumors. These clones expanded in peripheral blood after radiotherapy plus ipilimumab. Alongside interferon-beta, early blood T cell clone dynamics were reportedly the best predictor of response.

Data came from immunoSEQ multiplex PCR; TCRdb stores just in-frame clones and leaves some out. This sample has about 80,000 clones; 86% occur once, and the top ten carry about 2%. Sample: peripheral blood, taken from a patient treated with radiotherapy plus ipilimumab. The chain uses TRBV5-6 and TRBJ2-2; D might be TRBD1 (5 bases). The receptor was derived from a human donor with non-small cell lung cancer who had a partial response to radiotherapy plus ipilimumab. Here the CDR3 DNA reads TGTGCCAGCAGCTTGGCCGGACACCACACCGGGGAGCTGTTTTTT. Protein product: CASSLAGHHTGELFF.